This note documents a single T cell receptor (beta chain) sequence. The antigen it binds to is not known. Base qualities were left out, and no much larger clone turns up one base away. TCRbeta CDR3 regions were amplified from genomic DNA by means of the immunoSEQ Assay, a bias-controlled multiplex PCR. Regarding the original processing steps: The number of nucleated cells in each sample was estimated by amplification of reference gene primers within the assay. To quantify the absolute abundance of each unique TCRbeta CDR3 rearrangement, sequence reads were collapsed and filtered. For each sample, productive Simpson clonality was calculated as the square root of Simpson's diversity index over productive rearrangements. The table was pulled from immuneACCESS by TCRdb, which kept in-frame rearrangements only. Such tables lose some clones; where checked, under half of the loss comes from unresolved V genes, and the rest has no known cause. That table is the source of V, J and clone size, and D and trimming were worked out from the DNA. Within this sample are about 480,000 clones, with nearly 90% of them counted one time only. The ten largest clones take up roughly 2% of the sample.

There are 14 amino acids in the CDR3, from cysteine to phenylalanine inclusive. Just the 42-base CDR3 DNA is kept, in frame starting at base 1. V is pared back by 0 bases and J by 3 bases, with 9 bases lying between the germline termini. Per the germline V gene (reference sequence), MNHEY is the CDR1 and SMNVEV is the CDR2. This entry comes from a study of blood T cell repertoires in COVID-19 (dated by TCRdb to about 2020). Some background on the complete study: Samples from collaborators originated in the United States, Italy and Spain and spanned both the acute and convalescent phases of COVID-19. The material from the prospective study consisted of cDNA or gDNA derived from T cells, B-cell-depleted T cells, or PBMCs. The dataset comprised deeply sampled blood TCRbeta repertoires from subjects exposed to, actively infected with, or recovered from COVID-19. The repertoires were made available in a free public database intended to serve as a resource for research on the immune response to SARS-CoV-2. The samples were drawn from the first 160 participants of the ongoing ImmuneRACE study and from 950 to 1,500 subjects provided by 6 global collaborators. Nearly every sample came with metadata listing a de-identified subject ID, COVID-19 status, age in years and sex. Where HLA class I and class II types were available, the types were taken from metadata supplied by the sample provider, not from assay-based typing.

What the research found in general, with its limitations: How much clinical and demographic metadata was included differed by source and by participant, and the metadata was provided uncurated.

Participants in the prospective study were enrolled through a virtual design, were aged roughly 18 to 100 years, and lived in approximately 25 United States geographic areas. In the prospective study, participants were assigned to cohorts based on the clinical history participants reported in a screening survey and a study questionnaire. Each participant in the prospective study had whole blood, serum and a nasopharyngeal or oropharyngeal swab collected by mobile phlebotomists. Over an approximately 2-month period, participants in the prospective study had the option of providing additional blood draws and questionnaires. Prospective study blood samples were shipped either frozen or at room temperature before DNA extraction.

Material for sequencing was PBMCs or T cells enriched from blood (not recorded which). The V and J segments used are TRBV27 and TRBJ2-7, with the identity of the D gene unclear. The TCR comes from a woman aged 18-29 years with acute COVID-19. The nucleotide sequence reads as follows: TGTGCCAGCAGTTTATCTCAGGCTGGCTACGAGCAGTACTTC. Its coded protein is CASSLSQAGYEQYF.